This T cell receptor beta chain originates from a study of blood T cell repertoires in COVID-19. Germline CDR1 and CDR2: SGDLS and YYNGEE. The CDR3 sequence is 14 residues long. With 0 bases clipped from V and 7 bases from J, the junction kept 3 bases outside the gene matches. Per the authors' pipeline: Amplified reference gene primers provided the basis for estimating nucleated cell counts. Only in-frame clones appear in the TCRdb table, and some are missing; sequencing was by immunoSEQ multiplex PCR. Clone size and the V and J calls come from that table; the DNA yielded D and trimming. The sample contains 300,000 to 450,000 clones, approximately 92% of which appear only once.

Sequenced material: PBMCs or T cells enriched from blood (not recorded which). This receptor was obtained from a man aged 18-30 years who had recovered from COVID-19. The chain couples TRBV9 to TRBJ2-1, with TRBD1 identical over 8 bases. The CDR3 is CASSVGTGGNEQFF. The CDR3 DNA reads as TGTGCCAGCAGCGTAGGAACAGGGGGGAATGAGCAGTTCTTC. The whole variable domain, filled in from reference TRBV9 and TRBJ2-1, reads DSGVTQTPKHLITATGQRVTLRCSPRSGDLSVYWYQQSLDQGLQFLIQYYNGEERAKGNILERFSAQQFPDLHSELNLSSLELGDSALYFCASSVGTGGNEQFFGPGTRLTVL.